These 8 T cell receptor beta chains originate from one sample sequenced in a study of a mutant IDH1 vaccine in newly diagnosed glioma (dated by TCRdb to 2020 to 2022). Receptors were amplified or captured by the immunoSEQ multiplex PCR assay. Here the immuneACCESS table is served through TCRdb, limited to in-frame sequences with V and J called. Missing clones are a known gap in these copies; in checked studies unresolved V genes cover under half, and the rest lacks a known reason. The sample contains some 70,000 clones, 75% to 90% of them found a single time. About 14% of the sample belongs to the ten largest clones. For these TCRs, the target antigens are not known. In the paper's terms, the time point label means: week 23, last vaccination. A 20-mer mutant IDH1 peptide at 300 micrograms in Montanide made up each vaccine dose, which was injected subcutaneously together with topical imiquimod. Specimen: PBMCs, collected from a glioma patient whose treatment included an IDH1 peptide vaccine. Receptors originate from a man younger than 30 with glioma.

The CDR3 DNA reads as TGTGCCAGCAGTGACTCGGGACAGCCTAATTCACCCCTCCACTTT. It codes for CASSDSGQPNSPLHF. This chain links TRBV6-4 with TRBJ1-6; the match to TRBD1 covers 7 bases. From germline, CDR1 is MRHNA and CDR2 SNTAGT. V lost 0 bases and J lost 6; bases outside the gene matches: 2. The CDR3 sequence is 15 residues long.

The chain recombines TRBV28 with TRBJ1-1; no firm D call. The germline V and J ends were trimmed by 5 bases and 4 bases, with 14 bases remaining between them. CDR1 MDHEN and CDR2 SYDVKM come from the germline V gene. There are 14 residues in the CDR3. CDR3 sequence (DNA): TGTGCCAGCAGTGCCCCGTGGACGGCCACTGAAGCTTTCTTT. It codes for CASSAPWTATEAFF.

CDR3 in amino acids: CASSYFRGNSGANVLTF. CDR3 nucleotides: TGTGCCAGCAGTTATTTCAGGGGTAACTCTGGGGCCAACGTCCTGACTTTC. The chain couples TRBV5-4 to TRBJ2-6, with D perhaps TRBD1 (6 bases). The germline gives CDR1 SGHNT, CDR2 YYREEE (reference sequence). V was cut by 5 bases and J by 0 bases, with 15 bases left in between. The CDR3 has 17 amino acids.

The chain is built from TRBV25-1 and TRBJ2-7; D call uncertain. The CDR3 length is 15 residues. V gave up 1 base and J gave up 3 bases, with 13 bases separating them. Germline CDR1 MGHDK, CDR2 SYGVNS. The CDR3, as DNA: TGTGCCAGCAGTGAATCTATAGGGCCCAGCTACGAGCAGTACTTC. Translating gives CASSESIGPSYEQYF.

This chain joins TRBV11-3 and TRBJ2-7, with D perhaps given as TRBD1 or TRBD2 (5 bases each). The CDR3 totals 13 residues. V was shortened by 8 bases and J by 2 bases, with 13 bases between the two germline ends. CDR1 and CDR2 (germline): SGHNT, YENEEA. CDR3: CASYAGTPYEQYF. CDR3 sequence (DNA): TGTGCCAGCTACGCCGGGACGCCCTACGAGCAGTACTTC.

This clone was counted between two and nine times. The chain has TRBV7-9 and TRBJ2-2; TRBD1 agrees at 8 bases. Trimming cost V 2 bases and J 8 bases; bases outside gene matches: 10. Germline V gene sequence: CDR1 SEHNR, CDR2 FQNEAQ (reference sequence). This CDR3 comprises 16 residues. CDR3 coding DNA: TGTGCCAGCAGCTTATCTGGCAGGGGGCGCGCGGGGGAGCTGTTTTTT. Protein sequence: CASSLSGRGRAGELFF.

CDR3 protein: CSVGDPGTDTQYF. DNA of the CDR3: TGCAGCGTTGGGGACCCGGGGACAGATACGCAGTATTTT. The chain has TRBV29-1 and TRBJ2-3; possibly TRBD1 or TRBD2 for D (5 bases each). The CDR3 is 13 amino acids. CDR1 and CDR2 (germline): SQVTM, ANQGSEA. The V end was cut by 4 bases, the J end by 3 bases, with 11 bases between.

The chain couples TRBV7-9 to TRBJ2-2; the match to TRBD1 covers 8 bases. This CDR3 spans 16 amino acids. Germline V lookup: CDR1 SEHNR, CDR2 FQNEAQ (reference sequence). The V gene end was trimmed by 5 bases and the J gene end by 4 bases; junction bases not matched to a gene: 9. This CDR3 is CASSAGQGVGTGELFF. CDR3 DNA sequence: TGTGCCAGCAGCGCCGGACAGGGCGTGGGCACCGGGGAGCTGTTTTTT. Using reference TRBV7-9 and TRBJ2-2 for the parts outside the CDR3, the full variable domain is DTGVSQNPRHKITKRGQNVTFRCDPISEHNRLYWYRQTLGQGPEFLTYFQNEAQLEKSRLLSDRFSAERPKGSFSTLEIQRTEQGDSAMYLCASSAGQGVGTGELFFGEGSRLTVL.